These T cell receptor beta chains were read from a single sample in a study of T cells in Graves' hyperthyroidism and ophthalmopathy. MiXCR was run by TCRdb on the multiplex PCR reads, yielding one entry per CDR3 protein. The sample includes around 440,000 distinct CDR3 sequences, approximately 14% seen only once; the top ten take 7.5% to 8%. Material for sequencing was blood. These receptors were taken from a woman aged 18-29 years with Graves' hyperthyroidism. The CDR3 runs from the conserved cysteine through the conserved F or W. The D gene is left open where the match is weak. Size is stated for part of the rows, as once, few or many counts, or as a class when the clone is expanded.

j_call: TRBJ1-3
clone_size: many
d_call: TRBD1
v_call: TRBV2
cdr3_aa: CASRTGTDGNTIYF
cdr3_nt: TGTGCCAGCAGGACCGGGACAGATGGAAACACCATATATTTT

j_call: TRBJ2-1
clone_size: .
d_call: .
v_call: TRBV25-1
cdr3_aa: CASSEFKAAGNEQFF
cdr3_nt: TGTGCCAGCAGTGAATTTAAGGCAGCGGGCAATGAGCAGTTCTTC

j_call: TRBJ2-7
clone_size: few
d_call: .
v_call: TRBV5-6
cdr3_aa: CASSLEAPSYEQYF
cdr3_nt: TGTGCCAGCAGCTTGGAGGCTCCTTCCTACGAGCAGTACTTC

j_call: TRBJ2-7
clone_size: few
d_call: .
v_call: TRBV19
cdr3_aa: CASSISPLREQYF
cdr3_nt: TGTGCCAGTAGTATATCCCCCTTACGCGAGCAGTACTTC

j_call: TRBJ2-7
clone_size: many
d_call: TRBD1
v_call: TRBV6-1
cdr3_aa: CASSPWTGPSYEQYF
cdr3_nt: TGTGCCAGCAGTCCATGGACAGGGCCCTCCTACGAGCAGTACTTC

j_call: TRBJ2-1
clone_size: few
d_call: TRBD2
v_call: TRBV5-1
cdr3_aa: CASSSAGGDYNEQFF
cdr3_nt: TGCGCCAGCAGCTCGGCGGGGGGGGACTACAATGAGCAGTTCTTC

j_call: TRBJ1-6
clone_size: once
d_call: .
v_call: TRBV2
cdr3_aa: CASYFSPKGDNSPLHF
cdr3_nt: TGTGCCAGCTACTTCAGCCCAAAGGGCGATAATTCACCCCTCCACTTT

j_call: TRBJ2-1
clone_size: .
d_call: .
v_call: TRBV14
cdr3_aa: CASSQDGGDSYNEQFF
cdr3_nt: TGTGCCAGCAGCCAAGACGGGGGCGACTCCTACAATGAGCAGTTCTTC

j_call: TRBJ2-7
clone_size: many
d_call: .
v_call: TRBV28
cdr3_aa: CASSLFGFSYEQYF
cdr3_nt: TGTGCCAGCAGTTTATTCGGTTTCTCCTACGAGCAGTACTTC

j_call: TRBJ1-4
clone_size: many
d_call: .
v_call: TRBV3-1
cdr3_aa: CASSPKSGKLFF
cdr3_nt: TGTGCCAGCAGTCCAAAATCGGGAAAACTGTTTTTT

j_call: TRBJ2-1
clone_size: many
d_call: TRBD2
v_call: TRBV11-2
cdr3_aa: CASSWSGLAYNEQFF
cdr3_nt: TGTGCCAGCAGCTGGTCGGGACTAGCCTACAATGAGCAGTTCTTC

j_call: TRBJ2-4
clone_size: many
d_call: TRBD1
v_call: TRBV12-3/TRBV12-4
cdr3_aa: CASSLWGQGVKNIQYF
cdr3_nt: TGTGCCAGCAGTTTATGGGGACAGGGGGTCAAAAACATTCAGTACTTC

j_call: TRBJ2-5
clone_size: .
d_call: .
v_call: TRBV5-1
cdr3_aa: CASSLLTGQETQYF
cdr3_nt: TGCGCCAGCAGCTTGCTCACAGGTCAAGAGACCCAGTACTTC